This TCR beta chain derives from a study of blood T cell repertoires in COVID-19. Study background: T cells, B-cell-depleted T cells, or PBMCs provided the cDNA or gDNA that served as material.

Assay used: immunoSEQ multiplex PCR; TCRdb lists only in-frame clones, some missing. In the table there are roughly 200,000 clones, 89% of which are singletons. V was pared by 6 bases and J by 1 base, with 9 bases of the junction left unmatched. The germline V gene encodes CDR1 MNHEY and CDR2 SVGEGT. The CDR3 consists of 16 residues. Sequenced sample: peripheral blood. This clonotype was sampled from a man between 35 and 55 years old with acute or convalescent COVID-19. The chain joins TRBV6-2 or TRBV6-3 to TRBJ1-3, with TRBD1 matching 7 bases. CDR3 region: CASSETGTESGNTIYF. The CDR3, as DNA: TGTGCCAGCAGCGAAACCGGGACAGAGTCTGGAAACACCATATATTTT.